What follows describes a single T cell receptor (beta chain). The protocol was immunoSEQ multiplex PCR, while the TCRdb copy is restricted to in-frame clones and leaves out a portion. The sample holds around 190,000 clones, 84% seen once. This record comes from a study of blood T cell repertoires in COVID-19. This CDR3 is 15 amino acids long. Per the germline V gene, CDR1 is MNHEY and CDR2 is SVGAGI. Trimming removed 7 bases from V and 4 bases from J; junction bases left unmatched: 9. Sequencing input: peripheral blood. The chain uses TRBV6-5 and TRBJ2-1, with 8 bases aligning to TRBD2. This receptor was obtained from a human donor in a cohort sampled during active COVID-19. CDR3 nucleotides: TGTGCCAGCACAGCCCGGACTAGCCCTTACAATGAGCAGTTCTTC. It translates to CASTARTSPYNEQFF.